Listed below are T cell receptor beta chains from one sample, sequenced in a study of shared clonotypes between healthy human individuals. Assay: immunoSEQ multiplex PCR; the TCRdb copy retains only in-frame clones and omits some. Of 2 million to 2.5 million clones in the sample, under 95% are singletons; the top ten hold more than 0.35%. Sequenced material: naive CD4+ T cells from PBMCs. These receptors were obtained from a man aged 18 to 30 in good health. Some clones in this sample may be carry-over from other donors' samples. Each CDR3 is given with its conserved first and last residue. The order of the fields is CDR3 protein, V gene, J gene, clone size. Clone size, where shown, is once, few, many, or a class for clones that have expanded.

CDR3aa: CASSERTSGITDTQYF
v_gene: TRBV2
j_gene: TRBJ2-3
abundance: -

CDR3aa: CASSSRREKLFF
v_gene: TRBV6-5
j_gene: TRBJ1-4
abundance: -

CDR3aa: CASSSSPLYEQYF
v_gene: TRBV11-2
j_gene: TRBJ2-7
abundance: -

CDR3aa: CASSLLGGAHNEQFF
v_gene: TRBV5-8
j_gene: TRBJ2-1
abundance: -

CDR3aa: CASSPQQGFGEKLFF
v_gene: TRBV6-6
j_gene: TRBJ1-4
abundance: -

CDR3aa: CASSLRSGRGETQYF
v_gene: TRBV7-9
j_gene: TRBJ2-5
abundance: -

CDR3aa: CASTTPGQAPGELFF
v_gene: TRBV7-3
j_gene: TRBJ2-2
abundance: -

CDR3aa: CASSPDRQNYEQYF
v_gene: TRBV18
j_gene: TRBJ2-7
abundance: -

CDR3aa: CASSQGAVPSTYGYTF
v_gene: TRBV4-3
j_gene: TRBJ1-2
abundance: -

CDR3aa: CASSHNNRADGYTF
v_gene: TRBV18
j_gene: TRBJ1-2
abundance: once

CDR3aa: CASSRRSQGSYEQYF
v_gene: TRBV7-9
j_gene: TRBJ2-7
abundance: -

CDR3aa: CASSSPGLEGTEAFF
v_gene: TRBV6-6
j_gene: TRBJ1-1
abundance: -

CDR3aa: CAWSGLLAGAYNEQFF
v_gene: TRBV30
j_gene: TRBJ2-1
abundance: -

CDR3aa: CATDFPGGSGNTIYF
v_gene: TRBV28
j_gene: TRBJ1-3
abundance: -

CDR3aa: CASSLSPGVTSGANVLTF
v_gene: TRBV5-1
j_gene: TRBJ2-6
abundance: -

CDR3aa: CASSSQGTGEEKLFF
v_gene: TRBV5-1
j_gene: TRBJ1-4
abundance: -